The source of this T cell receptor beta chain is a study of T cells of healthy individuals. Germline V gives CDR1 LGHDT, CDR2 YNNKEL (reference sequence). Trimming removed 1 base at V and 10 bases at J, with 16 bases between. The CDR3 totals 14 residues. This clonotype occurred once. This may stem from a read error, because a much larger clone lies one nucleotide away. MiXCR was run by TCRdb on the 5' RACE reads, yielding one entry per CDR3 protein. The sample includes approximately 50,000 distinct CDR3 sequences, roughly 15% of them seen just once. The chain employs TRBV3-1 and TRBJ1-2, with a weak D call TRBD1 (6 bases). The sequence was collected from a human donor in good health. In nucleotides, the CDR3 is TGTGCCAGCAGCCAAGGGAACAGGGCGGATGTCTACACCTTC. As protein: CASSQGNRADVYTF.